The 20 T cell receptor beta chains reported below all come from one sample, sequenced in a study of shared clonotypes between healthy human individuals (dated by TCRdb to 2018 to 2021). Library generation was performed with the immunoSEQ multiplex PCR assay. Sourced from immuneACCESS, this table was stored by TCRdb with only in-frame sequences that have V and J called. A share of the clones is absent; for the studies checked, an unresolved V gene accounts for under half, and the remainder has no known explanation. For this sample the table gives some 470,000 clones, of which around 80% were detected only once. The ten largest account for around 13% of the sample. Input material: PBMCs. These receptors all come from a woman aged 40 to 49 in good health. Some clones in this sample may be carry-over from other donors' samples.

The table lists this clone with a few counts. This rearrangement joins TRBV2 to TRBJ2-7, with D perhaps given as TRBD1 or TRBD2 (6 bases each). The CDR3 totals 15 residues. Trimming removed 3 bases from V and 2 bases from J, with 14 bases in between. CDR1 and CDR2 from the germline V gene are SNHLY and FYNNEI. CDR3 residues: CASSEGGGLPYEQYF. DNA for the CDR3: TGTGCCAGCAGTGAGGGTGGGGGGCTCCCCTACGAGCAGTACTTC.

This clone was seen repeatedly, ten times or more. The V call is TRBV7-3, the J call TRBJ2-2; D call uncertain. The V end lost 4 bases, the J end lost 5 bases, and 11 bases lay between the germline ends. Germline lookup yields CDR1 SGHTA and CDR2 FQGTGA. The length of the CDR3 is 14 residues. The CDR3 coding sequence is TGTGCCAGCAGCTCCGGGCTGGGGACCGGGGAGCTGTTTTTT. Translating it yields CASSSGLGTGELFF.

This chain connects TRBV5-3 to TRBJ1-5; TRBD1 matches 7 bases. TRBV5-3 is an ORF, and what it does is uncertain. The CDR3 has 18 residues. Trimming cost V 4 bases and J 0 bases; bases outside gene matches: 13. The CDR3 DNA reads as TGTGCCAGAAGCACGCCGGGACAGCTAACTGTTAGCAATCAGCCCCAGCATTTT. Its translation is CARSTPGQLTVSNQPQHF.

V is TRBV11-3 and J is TRBJ2-7, with D perhaps matching TRBD2 (5 bases). This CDR3 is built from 13 residues. Trimming shortened V by 3 bases and J by 5 bases, and 11 bases separated the two germline ends. Germline CDR1 and CDR2: SGHNT and YENEEA. CDR3 residues: CASSLTGSHEQYF. CDR3 bases: TGTGCCAGCAGCTTGACGGGAAGCCACGAGCAGTACTTC. Full variable domain (remainder filled in from reference TRBV11-3 and TRBJ2-7): EAGVVQSPRYKIIEKKQPVAFWCNPISGHNTLYWYLQNLGQGPELLIRYENEEAVDDSQLPKDRFSAERLKGVDSTLKIQPAELGDSAVYLCASSLTGSHEQYFGPGTRLTVT.

This clone occurred once. The chain has TRBV28 and TRBJ1-2; D is possibly TRBD1 (5 bases). The V end was cut by 5 bases, the J end by 4 bases, with 11 bases between. The CDR3 has 13 amino acids. Germline V gene data show CDR1 as MDHEN and CDR2 as SYDVKM. CDR3 sequence: CASSGRAVYGYTF. In nucleotides, the CDR3 is TGTGCCAGCAGTGGCAGGGCCGTCTATGGCTACACCTTC.

The V and J genes are TRBV4-1 and TRBJ1-1; D is unclear. This CDR3 spans 13 amino acids. Trimming pared 1 base from V and 4 bases from J, leaving 7 bases between. CDR1 is MGHRA, CDR2 YSYEKL, per germline. CDR3 DNA sequence: TGCGCCAGCAGCCAAGTACCGGGCACTGAAGCTTTCTTT. This gives the protein CASSQVPGTEAFF.

The rearrangement uses TRBV19 and TRBJ1-3, with TRBD1 matching over 7 bases. Per the germline V gene, CDR1 is LNHDA and CDR2 is SQIVND (reference sequence). The ends lost 5 bases at V and 4 bases at J; junction bases unmatched: 8. The CDR3 spans 15 residues. CDR3 coding DNA: TGTGCCAGTAGTCCTGACAGGGCAGCGGGAAACACCATATATTTT. This sequence encodes CASSPDRAAGNTIYF.

This clone was observed a few times. This chain uses TRBV5-5 with TRBJ1-2, with a tentative D call TRBD1 (5 bases). This CDR3 has 13 amino acids. V lost 0 bases, J lost 8 bases, and 11 bases lay in between. The germline gives CDR1 SGHKS, CDR2 YYEKEE (reference sequence). CDR3 protein: CASSLESGAGYTF. The CDR3 DNA sequence: TGTGCCAGCAGCTTGGAATCCGGGGCCGGCTACACCTTC.

J is TRBJ1-1 and V is TRBV19; D ambiguous. This CDR3 comprises 13 residues. Germline CDR1 LNHDA, CDR2 SQIVND (reference sequence). Trimming took 5 bases from V and 5 from J, leaving 12 bases between them. Here the CDR3 DNA reads TGTGCCAGTAGTCCCCAGGTTTGGACTGAAGCTTTCTTT. It yields the protein CASSPQVWTEAFF. Full variable domain (outside the CDR3, taken from reference TRBV19 and TRBJ1-1): DGGITQSPKYLFRKEGQNVTLSCEQNLNHDAMYWYRQDPGQGLRLIYYSQIVNDFQKGDIAEGYSVSREKKESFPLTVTSAQKNPTAFYLCASSPQVWTEAFFGQGTRLTVV.

The chain recombines TRBV2 with TRBJ1-5; 8 bases are a match to TRBD1. The CDR3 length is 14 residues. V gave up 3 bases and J gave up 5 bases; unmatched junction bases: 3. Germline values: CDR1 SNHLY, CDR2 FYNNEI. The CDR3 here is CASSETGEDQPQHF. The CDR3 bases are TGTGCCAGCAGTGAGACAGGGGAGGATCAGCCCCAGCATTTT.

The rearrangement uses TRBV15 and TRBJ2-5, with 10 bases aligning to TRBD2. The CDR3 consists of 14 residues. Unmatched junction bases numbered 6, after V lost 5 bases and J lost 6 bases. Germline loops: CDR1 LNHNV, CDR2 YYDKDF (reference sequence). The CDR3 loop reads CATSRGTSAKTQYF. The CDR3 region has the DNA TGTGCCACCAGCCGCGGGACTAGCGCTAAGACCCAGTACTTC. Together with reference TRBV15 and TRBJ2-5, the CDR3 gives the full variable domain: DAMVIQNPRYQVTQFGKPVTLSCSQTLNHNVMYWYQQKSSQAPKLLFHYYDKDFNNEADTPDNFQSRRPNTSFCFLDIRSPGLGDTAMYLCATSRGTSAKTQYFGPGTRLLVL.

This clone occurred a few times. V is TRBV7-9 and J is TRBJ2-5; D possibly corresponds to TRBD2 (5 bases). Germline V gene lookup returns CDR1 SEHNR and CDR2 FQNEAQ (reference sequence). The ends were cut back, 1 base at V and 3 bases at J, with 15 bases in the middle. The CDR3 covers 16 residues. The CDR3 coding sequence is TGTGCCAGCAGCTTAGGCCCCCGAGAGGGAAAAGAGACCCAGTACTTC. Translation: CASSLGPREGKETQYF.

A single count supports this clone. The V call is TRBV5-1, the J call TRBJ2-5, with D perhaps matching TRBD1 (5 bases). The CDR3 has 15 residues. Between the trimmed V and J ends, which lost 4 bases and 2 bases, there was a span of 15 bases. CDR1 is SGHRS, CDR2 YFSETQ, per germline. CDR3 coding DNA: TGCGCCAGCAGCCTGCAGGTCAGGGCGCAAGAGACCCAGTACTTC. This gives the protein CASSLQVRAQETQYF.

The J gene is TRBJ2-7, the V gene TRBV7-7; 8 bases map to TRBD1. V trimming: 5 bases; J trimming: 1 base; junction bases outside the gene matches: 4. Germline CDR1 reads SSHAT; CDR2 reads FNYEAQ (reference sequence). The CDR3 consists of 14 residues. CDR3 sequence (DNA): TGTGCCAGCAGCATCGACAGGGGTTCCTACGAGCAGTACTTC. This gives the protein CASSIDRGSYEQYF.

The rearrangement links TRBV19 to TRBJ2-5, with TRBD2 matching over 12 bases. Germline-derived CDR1 and CDR2 are LNHDA and SQIVND (reference sequence). V trimming: 7 bases; J trimming: 1 base; junction bases outside the gene matches: 4. The CDR3 is 15 residues long. CDR3 coding DNA: TGTGCCAGTAAGGTGACTAGCGGGGGCCAAGAGACCCAGTACTTC. This translates into CASKVTSGGQETQYF.

The chain carries TRBV9 and TRBJ2-5; tentative D call: TRBD2 (6 bases). This CDR3 region has 13 residues. Trimming pared 0 bases from V and 7 bases from J, leaving 10 bases between. Germline CDR1 SGDLS, CDR2 YYNGEE. In DNA form, the CDR3 reads TGTGCCAGCAGCGTAGCGGGAGAGGGGACCCAGTACTTC. Translated, it gives CASSVAGEGTQYF. The full variable domain, completed using reference TRBV9 and TRBJ2-5, is DSGVTQTPKHLITATGQRVTLRCSPRSGDLSVYWYQQSLDQGLQFLIQYYNGEERAKGNILERFSAQQFPDLHSELNLSSLELGDSALYFCASSVAGEGTQYFGPGTRLLVL.

The CDR3 loop is CASSPRATMTNTEAFF. In DNA, the CDR3 is TGTGCCAGCAGCCCCAGAGCCACTATGACGAACACTGAAGCTTTCTTT. This rearrangement joins TRBV7-9 to TRBJ1-1; no clear D. With 5 bases removed from V and 1 base from J, the gap between germline ends came to 17 bases. CDR1 SEHNR and CDR2 FQNEAQ come from the germline V gene (reference sequence). The length of the CDR3 is 16 residues.

The chain employs TRBV6-1 and TRBJ2-7; 8 bases are shared with TRBD1. Germline V gene sequence: CDR1 MNHNS, CDR2 SASEGT. This CDR3 comprises 14 residues. V lost 5 bases to trimming and J lost 1 base; unmatched junction nucleotides: 4. The CDR3 loop is CASSKQGGSYEQYF. In DNA form, the CDR3 reads TGTGCCAGCAGTAAACAGGGGGGATCCTACGAGCAGTACTTC.

With respect to this clone: It may be a read error: a sequence one base away is much more abundant. This same CDR3 is encoded by further DNA sequences in the sample. The rearrangement joins TRBV30 to TRBJ2-1; 12 bases are shared with TRBD1. Germline V gene sequence: CDR1 GTSNPN, CDR2 SVGIG (reference sequence). CDR3 size: 14 residues. J gave up 4 bases and V 5 bases, and 3 bases lay outside the gene matches. CDR3 sequence (DNA): TGTGCCTGGGGGGACAGGGGGCTTTACAATGAGCAGTTCTTC. Its translation: CAWGDRGLYNEQFF. Full variable domain (rest looked up from reference TRBV30 and TRBJ2-1): SQTIHQWPATLVQPVGSPLSLECTVEGTSNPNLYWYRQAAGRGLQLLFYSVGIGQISSEVPQNLSASRPQDRQFILSSKKLLLSDSGFYLCAWGDRGLYNEQFFGPGTRLTVL.

The V gene is TRBV7-3, the J gene TRBJ1-1; 10 bases are a match to TRBD1. V trimming: 5 bases; J trimming: 5 bases; junction bases outside the gene matches: 8. The CDR3 has 15 residues. Germline loops: CDR1 SGHTA, CDR2 FQGTGA. The CDR3 loop is CASSPKTGGVTEAFF. The CDR3 coding sequence is TGTGCCAGCAGCCCGAAGACAGGGGGCGTAACTGAAGCTTTCTTT.